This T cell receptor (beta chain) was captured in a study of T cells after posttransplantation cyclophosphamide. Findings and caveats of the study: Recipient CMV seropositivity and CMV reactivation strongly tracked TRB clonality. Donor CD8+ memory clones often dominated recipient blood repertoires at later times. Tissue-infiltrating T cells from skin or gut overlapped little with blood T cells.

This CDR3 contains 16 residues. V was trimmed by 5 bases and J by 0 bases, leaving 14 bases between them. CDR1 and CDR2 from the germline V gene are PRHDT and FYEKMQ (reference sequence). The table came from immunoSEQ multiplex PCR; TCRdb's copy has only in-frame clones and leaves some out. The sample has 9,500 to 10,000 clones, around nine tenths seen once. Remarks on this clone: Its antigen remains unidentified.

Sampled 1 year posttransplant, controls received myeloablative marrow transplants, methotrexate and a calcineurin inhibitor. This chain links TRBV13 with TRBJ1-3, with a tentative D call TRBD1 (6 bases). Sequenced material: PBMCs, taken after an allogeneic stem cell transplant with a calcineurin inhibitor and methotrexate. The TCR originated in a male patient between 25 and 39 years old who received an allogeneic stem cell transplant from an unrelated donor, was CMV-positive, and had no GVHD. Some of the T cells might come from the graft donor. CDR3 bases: TGTGCCAGCAGCCTGGGACACTTAATCTCTGGAAACACCATATATTTT. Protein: CASSLGHLISGNTIYF.